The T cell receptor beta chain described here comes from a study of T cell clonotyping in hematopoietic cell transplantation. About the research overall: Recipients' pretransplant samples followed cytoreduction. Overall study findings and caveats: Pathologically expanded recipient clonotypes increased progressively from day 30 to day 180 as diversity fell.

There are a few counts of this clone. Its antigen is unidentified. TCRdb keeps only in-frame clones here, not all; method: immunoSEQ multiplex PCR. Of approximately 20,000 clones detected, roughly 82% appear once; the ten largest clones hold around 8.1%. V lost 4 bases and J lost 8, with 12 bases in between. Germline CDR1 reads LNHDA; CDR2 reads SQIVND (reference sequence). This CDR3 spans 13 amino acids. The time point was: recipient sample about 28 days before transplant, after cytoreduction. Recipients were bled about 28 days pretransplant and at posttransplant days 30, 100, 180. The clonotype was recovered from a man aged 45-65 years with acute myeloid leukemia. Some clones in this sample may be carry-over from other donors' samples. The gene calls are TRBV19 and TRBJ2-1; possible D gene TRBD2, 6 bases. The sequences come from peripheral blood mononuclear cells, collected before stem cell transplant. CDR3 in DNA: TGTGCCAGTAGTACCTGGTCGGGGGATGAGCAGTTCTTC. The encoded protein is CASSTWSGDEQFF.